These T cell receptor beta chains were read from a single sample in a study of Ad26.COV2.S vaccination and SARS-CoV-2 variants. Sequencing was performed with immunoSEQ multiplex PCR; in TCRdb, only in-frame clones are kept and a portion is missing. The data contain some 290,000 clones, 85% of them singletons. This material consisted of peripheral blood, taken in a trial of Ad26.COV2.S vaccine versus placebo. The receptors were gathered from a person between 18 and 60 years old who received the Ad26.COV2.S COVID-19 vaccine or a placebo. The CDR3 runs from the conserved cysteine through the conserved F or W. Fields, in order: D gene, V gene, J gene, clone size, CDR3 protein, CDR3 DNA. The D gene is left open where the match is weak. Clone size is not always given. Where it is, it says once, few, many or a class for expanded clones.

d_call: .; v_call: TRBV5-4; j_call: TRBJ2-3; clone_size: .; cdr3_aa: CASSPDGGTGARAQYF; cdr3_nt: TGTGCCAGCAGCCCGGATGGGGGGACTGGGGCCCGGGCGCAGTATTTT
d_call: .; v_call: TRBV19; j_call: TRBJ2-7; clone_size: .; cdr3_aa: CASSIGWGADAGEQYF; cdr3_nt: TGTGCCAGTAGTATAGGTTGGGGGGCGGATGCTGGCGAGCAGTACTTC
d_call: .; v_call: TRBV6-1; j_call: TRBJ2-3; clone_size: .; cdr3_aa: CASSEVLDYPATDTQYF; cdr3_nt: TGTGCCAGCAGTGAAGTCTTGGACTATCCGGCTACAGATACGCAGTATTTT
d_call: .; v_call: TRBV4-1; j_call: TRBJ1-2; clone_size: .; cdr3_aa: CASSPGPGSLTDYTF; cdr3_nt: TGCGCCAGCAGCCCCGGTCCAGGGAGCCTCACGGACTACACCTTC
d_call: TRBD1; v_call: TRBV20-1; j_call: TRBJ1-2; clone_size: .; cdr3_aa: CSASTGDYGYTF; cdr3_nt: TGCAGTGCTAGTACAGGGGACTATGGCTACACCTTC
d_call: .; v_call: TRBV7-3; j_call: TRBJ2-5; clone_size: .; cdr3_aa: CASREQVPCSGETQYF; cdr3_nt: TGTGCCAGCAGAGAACAGGTTCCATGTTCCGGTGAGACCCAGTACTTC
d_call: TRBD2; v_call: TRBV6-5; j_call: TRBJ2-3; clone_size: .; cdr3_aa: CASSLPSGGTDTQYF; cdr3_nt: TGTGCCAGCAGCCTCCCTAGCGGGGGAACAGATACGCAGTATTTT
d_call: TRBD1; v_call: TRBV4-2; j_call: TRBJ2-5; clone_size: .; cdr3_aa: CASRAEAGGSETQYF; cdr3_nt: TGTGCCAGCAGAGCCGAAGCAGGGGGTTCGGAGACCCAGTACTTC
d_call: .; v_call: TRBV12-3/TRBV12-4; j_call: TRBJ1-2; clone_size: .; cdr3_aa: CASSFGAYYGYTF; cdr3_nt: TGTGCCAGCAGTTTTGGGGCTTACTATGGCTACACCTTC
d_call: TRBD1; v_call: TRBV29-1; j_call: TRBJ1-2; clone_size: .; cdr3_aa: CSVGQGPNYGYTF; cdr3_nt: TGCAGCGTCGGACAGGGCCCGAACTATGGCTACACCTTC
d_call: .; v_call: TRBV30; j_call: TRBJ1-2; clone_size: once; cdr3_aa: CAWSGQGRGGYTF; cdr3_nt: TGTGCCTGGAGTGGGCAGGGGAGAGGTGGCTACACCTTC
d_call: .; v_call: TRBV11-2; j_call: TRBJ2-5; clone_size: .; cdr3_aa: CASSSGVISGETQYF; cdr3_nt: TGTGCCAGCAGCTCGGGGGTAATAAGTGGGGAGACCCAGTACTTC
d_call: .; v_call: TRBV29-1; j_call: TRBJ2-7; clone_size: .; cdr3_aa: CSVEDRPDEQYF; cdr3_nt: TGCAGCGTTGAAGATCGTCCCGACGAGCAGTACTTC
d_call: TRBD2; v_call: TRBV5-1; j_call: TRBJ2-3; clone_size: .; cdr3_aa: CASSPRLAGIPSSTDTQYF; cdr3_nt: TGCGCCAGCAGCCCAAGACTAGCGGGGATCCCCTCTAGCACAGATACGCAGTATTTT
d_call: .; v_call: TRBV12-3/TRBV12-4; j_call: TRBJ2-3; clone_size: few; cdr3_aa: CASSLGSRDTQYF; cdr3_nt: TGTGCCAGCAGTTTAGGCTCTAGAGATACGCAGTATTTT
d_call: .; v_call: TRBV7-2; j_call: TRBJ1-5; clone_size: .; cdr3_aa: CASSFGTGQSNQPQHF; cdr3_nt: TGTGCCAGCAGCTTTGGTACGGGACAAAGCAATCAGCCCCAGCATTTT